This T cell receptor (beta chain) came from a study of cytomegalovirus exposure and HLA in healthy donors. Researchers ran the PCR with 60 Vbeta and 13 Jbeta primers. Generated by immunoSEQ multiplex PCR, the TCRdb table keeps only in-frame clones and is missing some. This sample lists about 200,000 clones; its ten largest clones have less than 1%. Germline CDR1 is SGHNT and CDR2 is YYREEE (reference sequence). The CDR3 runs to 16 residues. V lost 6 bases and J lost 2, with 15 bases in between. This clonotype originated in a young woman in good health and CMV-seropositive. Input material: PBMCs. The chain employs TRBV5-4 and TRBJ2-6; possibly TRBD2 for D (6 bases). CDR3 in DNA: TGTGCCAGCACCGACTCCCCTAGCGCTGGGGCCAACGTCCTGACTTTC. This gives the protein CASTDSPSAGANVLTF. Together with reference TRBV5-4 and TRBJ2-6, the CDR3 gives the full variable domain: ETGVTQSPTHLIKTRGQQVTLRCSSQSGHNTVSWYQQALGQGPQFIFQYYREEENGRGNFPPRFSGLQFPNYSSELNVNALELDDSALYLCASTDSPSAGANVLTFGAGSRLTVL.